This TCR beta chain appears in the sequencing data of a study of PD-1 blockade in classical Hodgkin lymphoma. Whole-study results and caveats: Compared with healthy donors, newly diagnosed patients reportedly showed lower baseline TCR diversity. Complete responders matched newly diagnosed patients in baseline diversity.

Trimming took 4 bases from V and 0 from J; bases not matched to a gene: 10. The CDR3 spans 17 residues. The germline V gene encodes CDR1 LGHNA and CDR2 YSLEER. About this clone itself: Antigen specificity is unknown.

There was relapse after autologous stem cell transplantation in every patient, and there was variation in brentuximab vedotin exposure. Clones were sequenced by immunoSEQ multiplex PCR, and TCRdb holds only the in-frame ones, with some missing. The data show 55,000 to 80,000 clones, around 88% seen once. The clonotype comes from a human donor with classical Hodgkin lymphoma. The material sequenced was peripheral blood mononuclear cells (PBMCs), taken at baseline. The chain joins TRBV4-3 to TRBJ2-3; 7 nucleotides line up with TRBD2. The CDR3 protein is CASSPRGGGISTDTQYF. CDR3 DNA: TGCGCCAGCAGCCCTAGAGGCGGGGGTATTAGCACAGATACGCAGTATTTT.